This T cell receptor beta chain comes out of a study of identical twins. In the case of this clonotype: Its target is not known.

Germline loops: CDR1 DFQATT, CDR2 SNEGSKA (reference sequence). The V and J ends lost 4 bases and 10 bases, in that order; junction bases with no gene match: 11. CDR3 length: 14 amino acids. A universal primer site was added by template switching, and unique molecular identifiers were carried by the cDNA. TCRdb reprocessed the 5' RACE reads via MiXCR and lists one record per CDR3 protein. Found here are about 890,000 distinct CDR3 sequences, 9% to 15% of them singletons; the top ten hold around 1.5%. Study conclusions and caveats: Cord blood beta clonotypes present at high abundance carried fewer insertions; no such pattern appeared in memory repertoires. Cross-sectional statistical analysis was relied on for the conclusions, without the same donors being followed.

These data were also filed under a second study, of yellow fever vaccine responses in identical twins.

The rearrangement joins TRBV20-1 to TRBJ2-1; 9 bases map to TRBD2. This sequence was found in a woman aged 18-29 years in good health. Input material: PBMCs. The CDR3: CSAKLAGLPGEQFF. The CDR3 DNA sequence: TGCAGTGCTAAGCTAGCGGGACTTCCTGGGGAGCAGTTCTTC.